This T cell receptor beta chain comes out of a study of regulatory T cells. The PCR used 52 TRBV and 13 TRBJ primers. Repertoires were generated with immunoSEQ multiplex PCR, while TCRdb's copy carries only in-frame clones and drops some. The sample consists of roughly 15,000 clones, 92% of them appearing once. Germline values: CDR1 GTSNPN, CDR2 SVGIG (reference sequence). J was trimmed by 4 bases and V by 1 base; bases with no gene match: 4. This CDR3 spans 16 amino acids. The material sequenced was CD8+ T cells sorted from blood. The receptor comes from a person between 18 and 35 years old with CD3G deficiency. The chain links TRBV30 to TRBJ2-3, with 14 bases identical to TRBD2. The CDR3: CAWSAGLAGEADTQYF. CDR3 nucleotide sequence: TGTGCCTGGAGTGCGGGACTAGCGGGAGAAGCAGATACGCAGTATTTT.